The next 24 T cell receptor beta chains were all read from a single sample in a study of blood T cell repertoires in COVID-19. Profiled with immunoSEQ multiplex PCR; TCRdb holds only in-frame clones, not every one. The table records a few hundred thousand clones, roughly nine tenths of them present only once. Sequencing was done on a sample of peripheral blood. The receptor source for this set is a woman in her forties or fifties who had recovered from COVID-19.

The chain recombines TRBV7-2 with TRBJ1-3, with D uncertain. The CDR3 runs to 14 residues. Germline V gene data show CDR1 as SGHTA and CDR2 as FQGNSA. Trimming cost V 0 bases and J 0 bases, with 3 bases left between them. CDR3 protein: CASSLAGSGNTIYF. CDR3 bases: TGTGCCAGCAGCTTAGCCGGCTCTGGAAACACCATATATTTT.

DNA of the CDR3: TGTGCCAGCAGCCTAGGGACAGTTAACGAGCAGTACTTC. This codes for CASSLGTVNEQYF. The chain recombines TRBV7-8 with TRBJ2-7, with 7 bases lining up with TRBD1. This CDR3 contains 13 residues. Germline assignment: CDR1 SGHVS and CDR2 FQNEAQ. Trimming removed 5 bases from V and 5 bases from J; junction bases left unmatched: 6.

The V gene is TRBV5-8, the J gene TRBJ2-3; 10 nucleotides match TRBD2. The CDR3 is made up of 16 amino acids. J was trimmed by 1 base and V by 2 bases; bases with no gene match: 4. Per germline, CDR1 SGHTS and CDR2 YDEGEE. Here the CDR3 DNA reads TGTGCCAGCAGCTTCGGGCTAGCGGGAGGCACAGATACGCAGTATTTT. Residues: CASSFGLAGGTDTQYF. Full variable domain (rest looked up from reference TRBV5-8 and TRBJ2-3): EAGVTQSPTHLIKTRGQQATLRCSPISGHTSVYWYQQALGLGLQFLLWYDEGEERNRGNFPPRFSGRQFPNYSSELNVNALELEDSALYLCASSFGLAGGTDTQYFGPGTRLTVL.

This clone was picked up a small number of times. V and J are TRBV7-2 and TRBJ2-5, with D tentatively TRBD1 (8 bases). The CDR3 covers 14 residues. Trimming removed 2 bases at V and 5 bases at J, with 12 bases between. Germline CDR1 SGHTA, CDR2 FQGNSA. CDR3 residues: CASSLLQGGETQYF. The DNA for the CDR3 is TGTGCCAGCAGCTTATTACAGGGGGGGGAGACCCAGTACTTC.

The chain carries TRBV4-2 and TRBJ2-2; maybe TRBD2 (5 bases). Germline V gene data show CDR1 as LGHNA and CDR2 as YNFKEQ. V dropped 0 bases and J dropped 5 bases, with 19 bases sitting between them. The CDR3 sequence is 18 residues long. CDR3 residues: CASSQDWTQRPGTGELFF. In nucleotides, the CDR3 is TGTGCCAGCAGCCAAGATTGGACCCAGCGACCGGGGACCGGGGAGCTGTTTTTT.

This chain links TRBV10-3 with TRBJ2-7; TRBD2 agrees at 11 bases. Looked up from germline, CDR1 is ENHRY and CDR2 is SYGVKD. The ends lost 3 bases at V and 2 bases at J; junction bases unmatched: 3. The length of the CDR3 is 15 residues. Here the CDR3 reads CAISDASGRPYEQYF. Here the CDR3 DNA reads TGTGCCATCAGTGACGCTAGCGGGAGGCCCTACGAGCAGTACTTC.

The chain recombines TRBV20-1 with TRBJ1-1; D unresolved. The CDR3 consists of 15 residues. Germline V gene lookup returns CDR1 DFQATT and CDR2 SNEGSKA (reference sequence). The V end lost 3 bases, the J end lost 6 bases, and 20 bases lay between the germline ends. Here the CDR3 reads CSASGLRSPGAEAFF. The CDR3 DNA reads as TGCAGTGCTAGTGGCCTAAGGTCACCGGGTGCTGAAGCTTTCTTT.

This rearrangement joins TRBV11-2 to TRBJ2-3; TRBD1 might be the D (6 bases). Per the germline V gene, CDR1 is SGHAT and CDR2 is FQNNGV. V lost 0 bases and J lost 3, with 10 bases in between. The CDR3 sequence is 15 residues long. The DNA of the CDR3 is TGTGCCAGCAGCTTAGACAGGGGTGGTACAGATACGCAGTATTTT. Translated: CASSLDRGGTDTQYF.

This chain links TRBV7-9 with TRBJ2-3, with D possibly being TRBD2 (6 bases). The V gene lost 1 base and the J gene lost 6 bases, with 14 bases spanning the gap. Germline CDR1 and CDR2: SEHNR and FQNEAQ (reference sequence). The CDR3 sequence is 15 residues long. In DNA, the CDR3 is TGTGCCAGCAGCTTAGTTTTGTCGGGGACTGATACGCAGTATTTT. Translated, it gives CASSLVLSGTDTQYF.

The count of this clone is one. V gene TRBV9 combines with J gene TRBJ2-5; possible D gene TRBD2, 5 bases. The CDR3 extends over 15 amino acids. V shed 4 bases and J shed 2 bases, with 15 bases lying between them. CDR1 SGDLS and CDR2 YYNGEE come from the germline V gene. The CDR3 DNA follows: TGTGCCAGCAGCCCCGGGGAAGCGCTACAAGAGACCCAGTACTTC. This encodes CASSPGEALQETQYF.

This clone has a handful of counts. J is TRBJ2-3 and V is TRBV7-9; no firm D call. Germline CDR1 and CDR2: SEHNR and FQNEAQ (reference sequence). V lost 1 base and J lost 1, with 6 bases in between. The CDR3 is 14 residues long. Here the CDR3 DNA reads TGTGCCAGCAGCTTAGGACGGGGCACAGATACGCAGTATTTT. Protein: CASSLGRGTDTQYF.

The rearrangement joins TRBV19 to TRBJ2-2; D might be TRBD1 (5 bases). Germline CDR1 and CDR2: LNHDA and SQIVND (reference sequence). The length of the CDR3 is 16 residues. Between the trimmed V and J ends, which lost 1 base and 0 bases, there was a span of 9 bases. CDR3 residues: CASSIATGPNTGELFF. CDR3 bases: TGTGCCAGTAGTATAGCTACAGGCCCGAACACCGGGGAGCTGTTTTTT.

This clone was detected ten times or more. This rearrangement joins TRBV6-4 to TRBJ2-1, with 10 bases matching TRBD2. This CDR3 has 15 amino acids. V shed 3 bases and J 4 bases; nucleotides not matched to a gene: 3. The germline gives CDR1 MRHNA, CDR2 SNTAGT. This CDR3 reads CASSELAGDYNEQFF. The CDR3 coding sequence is TGTGCCAGCAGTGAGCTAGCGGGAGATTACAATGAGCAGTTCTTC.

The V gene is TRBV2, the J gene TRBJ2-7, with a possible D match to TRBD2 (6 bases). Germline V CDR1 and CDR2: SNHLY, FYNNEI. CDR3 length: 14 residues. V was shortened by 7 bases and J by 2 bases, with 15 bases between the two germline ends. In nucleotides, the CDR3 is TGTGCCAGCAAGAGAGTTGGAGGGCCCTACGAGCAGTACTTC. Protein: CASKRVGGPYEQYF.

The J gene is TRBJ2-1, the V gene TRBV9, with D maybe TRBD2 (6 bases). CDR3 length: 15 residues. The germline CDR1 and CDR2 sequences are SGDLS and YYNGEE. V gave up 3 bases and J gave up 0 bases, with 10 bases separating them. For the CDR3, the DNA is TGTGCCAGCAGCGGTCGGACTAACTCCTACAATGAGCAGTTCTTC. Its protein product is CASSGRTNSYNEQFF.

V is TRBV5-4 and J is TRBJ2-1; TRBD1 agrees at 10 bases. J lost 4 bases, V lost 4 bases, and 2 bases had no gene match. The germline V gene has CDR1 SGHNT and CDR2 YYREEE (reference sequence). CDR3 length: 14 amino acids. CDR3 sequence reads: CASSPGQGYNEQFF. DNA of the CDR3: TGTGCCAGCAGCCCGGGACAGGGGTACAATGAGCAGTTCTTC.

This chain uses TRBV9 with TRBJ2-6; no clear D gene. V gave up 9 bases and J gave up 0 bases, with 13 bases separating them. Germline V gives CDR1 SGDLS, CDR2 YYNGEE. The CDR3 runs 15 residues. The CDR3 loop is CAIKNSYSGANVLTF. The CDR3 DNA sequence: TGTGCCATCAAGAACAGCTACTCTGGGGCCAACGTCCTGACTTTC.

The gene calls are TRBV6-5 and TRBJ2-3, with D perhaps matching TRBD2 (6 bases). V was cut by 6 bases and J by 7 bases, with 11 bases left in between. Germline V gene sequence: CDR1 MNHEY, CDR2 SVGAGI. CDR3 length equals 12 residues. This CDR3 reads CASSVSGYTQYF. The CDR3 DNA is TGTGCCAGCAGCGTAAGCGGGTATACGCAGTATTTT.

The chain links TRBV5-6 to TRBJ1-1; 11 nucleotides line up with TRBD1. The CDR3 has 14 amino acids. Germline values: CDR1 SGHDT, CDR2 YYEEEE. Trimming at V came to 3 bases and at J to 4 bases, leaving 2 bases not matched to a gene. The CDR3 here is CASSWDRGGTEAFF. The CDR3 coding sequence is TGTGCCAGCAGCTGGGACAGGGGGGGCACTGAAGCTTTCTTT.

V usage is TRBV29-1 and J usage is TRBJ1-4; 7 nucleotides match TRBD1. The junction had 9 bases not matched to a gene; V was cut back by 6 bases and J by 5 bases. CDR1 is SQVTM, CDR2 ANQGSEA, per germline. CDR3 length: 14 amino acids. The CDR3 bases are TGCAGCGTGACAGGGCTGGCCGCGAATGAAAAACTGTTTTTT. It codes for CSVTGLAANEKLFF. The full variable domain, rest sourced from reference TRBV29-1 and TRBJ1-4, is SAVISQKPSRDICQRGTSLTIQCQVDSQVTMMFWYRQQPGQSLTLIATANQGSEATYESGFVIDKFPISRPNLTFSTLTVSNMSPEDSSIYLCSVTGLAANEKLFFGSGTQLSVL.

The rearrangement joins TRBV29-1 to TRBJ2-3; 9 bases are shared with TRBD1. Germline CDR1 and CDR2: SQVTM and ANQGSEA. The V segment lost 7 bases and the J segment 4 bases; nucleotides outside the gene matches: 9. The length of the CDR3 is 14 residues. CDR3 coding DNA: TGCAGCGGCGCCGGTTGGGACAGGGCAGATACGCAGTATTTT. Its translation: CSGAGWDRADTQYF.

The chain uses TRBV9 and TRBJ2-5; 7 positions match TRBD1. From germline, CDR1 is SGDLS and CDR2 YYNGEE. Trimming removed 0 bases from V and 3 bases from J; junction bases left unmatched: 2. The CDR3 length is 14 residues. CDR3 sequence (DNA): TGTGCCAGCAGCGTAGAAGGGACAGAAGAGACCCAGTACTTC. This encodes CASSVEGTEETQYF.

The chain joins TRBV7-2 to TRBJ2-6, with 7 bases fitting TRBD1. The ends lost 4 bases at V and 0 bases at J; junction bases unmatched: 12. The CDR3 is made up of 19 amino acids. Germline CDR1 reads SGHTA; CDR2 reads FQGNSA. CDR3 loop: CASSSRGGSPVSGANVLTF. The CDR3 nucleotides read TGTGCCAGCAGCTCCAGAGGGGGCAGCCCCGTCTCTGGGGCCAACGTCCTGACTTTC.

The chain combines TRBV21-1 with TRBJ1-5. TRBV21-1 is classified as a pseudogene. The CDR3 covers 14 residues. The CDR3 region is CASSKDGGKQPQHF. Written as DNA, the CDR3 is TGTGCCAGCAGCAAAGACGGAGGGAAGCAGCCCCAGCATTTT.